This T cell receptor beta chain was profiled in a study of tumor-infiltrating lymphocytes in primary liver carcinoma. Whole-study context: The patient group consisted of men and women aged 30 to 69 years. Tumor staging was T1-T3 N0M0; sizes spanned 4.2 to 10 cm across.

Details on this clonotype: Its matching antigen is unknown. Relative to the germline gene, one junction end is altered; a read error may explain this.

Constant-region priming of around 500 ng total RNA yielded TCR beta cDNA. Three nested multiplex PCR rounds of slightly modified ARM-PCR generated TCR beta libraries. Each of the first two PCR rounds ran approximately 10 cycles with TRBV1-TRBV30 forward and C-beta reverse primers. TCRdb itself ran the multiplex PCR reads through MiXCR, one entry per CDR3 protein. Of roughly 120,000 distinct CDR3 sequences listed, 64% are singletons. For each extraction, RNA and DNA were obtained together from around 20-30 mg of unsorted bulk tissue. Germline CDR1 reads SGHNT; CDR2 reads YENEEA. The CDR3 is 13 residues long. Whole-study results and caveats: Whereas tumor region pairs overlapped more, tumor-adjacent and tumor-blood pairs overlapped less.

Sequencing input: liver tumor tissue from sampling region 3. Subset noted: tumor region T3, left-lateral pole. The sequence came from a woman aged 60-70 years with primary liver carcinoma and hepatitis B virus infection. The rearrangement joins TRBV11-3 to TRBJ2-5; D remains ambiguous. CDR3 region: CASSLVDQETQFF. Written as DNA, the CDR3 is TGTGCCAGCAGCCTAGTCGATCAAGAGACCCAATTCTTC.